Below are 6 T cell receptor beta chains sequenced from a single sample in a study of blood T cells in healthy people across ages. A sample-barcoded 5' primer and a J-beta primer mix were used in a second PCR of roughly 7 to 11 cycles. TCRdb itself ran the 5' RACE reads through MiXCR, one entry per CDR3 protein. The sample holds about 1.6 million distinct CDR3 sequences; about 35% are singletons and the top ten take approximately 10%. The sample taken for sequencing was blood. Every receptor here comes from a woman aged 25 to 45 in good health.

This clonotype occurred a few times. The J gene is TRBJ1-2, the V gene TRBV29-1, with TRBD1 matching over 9 bases. Trimming removed 7 bases from V and 6 bases from J; junction bases left unmatched: 9. Germline-derived CDR1 and CDR2 are SQVTM and ANQGSEA. The CDR3 is 13 residues long. The CDR3 nucleotides read TGCAGCGCGGCTCGACAGGGGGGAGATGGCTACACCTTC. Translating gives CSAARQGGDGYTF.

This clonotype was recorded a few times. The rearrangement uses TRBV9 and TRBJ2-5, with 7 bases aligning to TRBD2. Per germline, CDR1 SGDLS and CDR2 YYNGEE. The CDR3 sequence is 16 residues long. The V gene end was trimmed by 0 bases and the J gene end by 1 base; junction bases not matched to a gene: 6. As DNA, the CDR3 is TGTGCCAGCAGCGTAGGGGTAGCGGGCCCCCAAGAGACCCAGTACTTC. Amino acids: CASSVGVAGPQETQYF. Full variable domain (missing parts from reference TRBV9 and TRBJ2-5): DSGVTQTPKHLITATGQRVTLRCSPRSGDLSVYWYQQSLDQGLQFLIQYYNGEERAKGNILERFSAQQFPDLHSELNLSSLELGDSALYFCASSVGVAGPQETQYFGPGTRLLVL.

This clonotype was seen only a few times. The V call is TRBV5-1, the J call TRBJ2-1; 13 positions match TRBD2. The CDR3 length is 15 residues. Germline V lookup: CDR1 SGHRS, CDR2 YFSETQ. With V trimmed by 4 bases and J by 7 bases, 5 bases remained unmatched. The CDR3 reads CASSPGLAGENEQFF. The CDR3 region has the DNA TGCGCCAGCAGCCCCGGACTAGCGGGAGAGAATGAGCAGTTCTTC.

In its sample, this clonotype was seen many times. At one of its ends the junction is not consistent with the germline gene, which may arise from a read error. V gene TRBV9 combines with J gene TRBJ2-1; D ambiguous. The CDR3 loop spans 15 amino acids. Germline-derived CDR1 and CDR2 are SGDLS and YYNGEE. The CDR3 DNA reads as TGCGCCAGCAGCGTCGATCTCAGCTCCTACAATGAGCAGTTCTTC. It specifies CASSVDLSSYNEQFF.

This clonotype was picked up many times. The J gene is TRBJ1-1, the V gene TRBV29-1; D is undetermined. Germline V lookup: CDR1 SQVTM, CDR2 ANQGSEA. Trimming left V 5 bases short and J 4 bases short, with 11 bases between. The CDR3 extends over 12 amino acids. The CDR3 loop reads CSVSVGVTEAFF. CDR3 DNA sequence: TGCAGCGTTTCGGTCGGGGTCACTGAAGCTTTCTTT.

This chain uses TRBV20-1 with TRBJ2-1, with TRBD2 identical over 7 bases. Germline CDR1 reads DFQATT; CDR2 reads SNEGSKA (reference sequence). The V segment lost 6 bases and the J segment 6 bases; nucleotides outside the gene matches: 8. The CDR3 is 13 amino acids. The CDR3 bases are TGCAGTGCGAGGGCTCCTAGCGGCAATGAGCAGTTCTTC. Protein product: CSARAPSGNEQFF.